Below, one T cell receptor beta chain is given with its context. Its antigen is not identified. Patients were excluded for autoimmune disease history or systemic immunosuppression. The data originate from a study of OX40 agonist ivuxolimab in advanced cancers. About the research overall: Prior checkpoint blockade (anti-PD-1, anti-PD-L1 or anti-CTLA-4) was permitted; around 37% had it.

Sequencing used immunoSEQ multiplex PCR; TCRdb keeps in-frame clones, though not all of them. The sample carries approximately 91,000 clones, around 87% recorded once. Germline V gives CDR1 MNHNY, CDR2 SVGAGI (reference sequence). The CDR3 is 15 amino acids. Trimming removed 4 bases from V and 8 bases from J, with 18 bases in between. General study findings and limits: The antigens recognized by the expanded peripheral T cells, that is their antigen specificity, were not determined. Normalized T-cell clonal expansion was also low in some nonresponders.

The sequenced sample was CD4+ or CD8+ T cells sorted from blood, obtained in a trial of the OX40 agonist ivuxolimab. The chain uses TRBV6-6 and TRBJ2-1; D gene uncertain. This receptor was taken from an adult with an advanced solid tumor such as melanoma, head and neck, liver or kidney cancer. CDR3 amino acids: CASSSEGSYVDEQFF. The CDR3 DNA follows: TGTGCCAGCAGTTCCGAAGGGTCGTATGTCGATGAGCAGTTCTTC.